This TCR beta chain was identified in a study of shared clonotypes between healthy human individuals. Overall study context: Donors consisted of two women and a few men between 18 and 49.

Using immunoSEQ multiplex PCR, the repertoire was profiled, and TCRdb retains in-frame clones only, with some absent. This table holds about 1.5 million clones, approximately 98% found once. This CDR3 is built from 19 residues. The V gene end was trimmed by 4 bases and the J gene end by 7 bases; junction bases not matched to a gene: 16. CDR1 and CDR2 from the germline V gene are MNHEY and SMNVEV (reference sequence). Overall study results and limits: Inspection by rarefaction showed sorted-subset sequencing to be incomplete despite large depth.

In the case of this clone: The antigen remains unidentified.

This TCR derives from a man aged 25-40 years in good health. The genes are TRBV27 and TRBJ2-2; 12 nucleotides agree with TRBD2. The sample was naive CD4+ T cells sorted from blood. Subset given: CD45RA+ positively selected. This CDR3 reads CASSSRGNLAGGPYGELFF. The CDR3 nucleotides are TGTGCCAGCAGTTCCCGAGGTAACCTAGCGGGAGGGCCCTACGGGGAGCTGTTTTTT.